These 12 T cell receptor beta chains share one sample of origin, sequenced in a study of blood T cells in healthy people across ages. Through a sample-barcoded 5' primer and a J-beta primer mix, a second PCR was run for roughly 6 to 11 cycles. TCRdb itself ran the 5' RACE reads through MiXCR, one entry per CDR3 protein. Among 550,000 to 600,000 distinct CDR3 sequences, 27% were seen once, and the ten largest hold around a sixth. The sequenced sample was blood. These receptors originate from a woman between 65 and 79 years old in good health.

The CDR3 spells CASSLAGGDGNIQYF. CDR3 sequence (DNA): TGTGCCAGCAGCTTAGCGGGGGGTGACGGAAACATTCAGTACTTC. This chain joins TRBV7-9 and TRBJ2-4, with TRBD2 as a possible D gene (6 bases). The CDR3 contains 15 residues. V lost 0 bases, J lost 6 bases, and 12 bases lay in between. Germline V CDR1 and CDR2: SEHNR, FQNEAQ (reference sequence).

The V gene is TRBV7-2, the J gene TRBJ2-5; 10 positions match TRBD1. With the DNA end fitting TRBJ2-7 better, the J assignment may be wrong. CDR1 and CDR2 (germline): SGHTA, FQGNSA. The CDR3 extends over 15 amino acids. The CDR3 loop reads CASSSAGTGVYEQYF. In nucleotides, the CDR3 is TGTGCCAGCAGCTCTGCCGGGACAGGGGTATACGAGCAGTACTTC.

This clonotype was counted between two and nine times. This chain connects TRBV6-2 or TRBV6-3 to TRBJ2-7; either TRBD1 or TRBD2 may fit D (5 bases each). The CDR3 contains 17 residues. Trimming took off 4 bases at V and 7 bases at J, with 26 bases between the two ends. Germline CDR1 and CDR2: MNHEY and SVGEGT. This chain's CDR3 is CASSSLGQQARLREQYF. The CDR3 nucleotides are TGTGCCAGCAGTTCCTTAGGCCAACAGGCGAGACTACGAGAGCAGTACTTC.

The chain combines TRBV5-1 with TRBJ1-2; D uncertain. The CDR3 spans 14 residues. Trimming removed 2 bases from V and 0 bases from J, with 8 bases in between. Germline V CDR1 and CDR2: SGHRS, YFSETQ. The chain's CDR3 is CASSFDTTNYGYTF. The CDR3 bases are TGCGCCAGCAGCTTTGATACAACTAACTATGGCTACACCTTC.

J is TRBJ1-2 and V is TRBV5-1; D might be TRBD1 (6 bases). Trimming stripped 3 bases from V and 8 bases from J, with 17 bases between. Germline CDR1 is SGHRS and CDR2 is YFSETQ. The CDR3 extends over 14 amino acids. The CDR3 nucleotides read TGCGCCAGCAGCTCAGGACAGCCCAGAGGCGGCTACACCTTC. Its translation: CASSSGQPRGGYTF.

In this sample, this clonotype turned up a few times. The chain combines TRBV6-5 with TRBJ1-2; 11 bases are a match to TRBD1. CDR1 is MNHEY and CDR2 is SVGAGI in the germline V gene. The CDR3 has 16 residues. J lost 7 bases, V lost 4 bases, and 11 bases had no gene match. CDR3 protein: CASSSYPGQGVVGYTF. Written as DNA, the CDR3 is TGTGCCAGCAGTTCGTACCCGGGACAGGGGGTCGTTGGCTACACCTTC.

This clonotype was seen repeatedly, ten times or more. The chain is built from TRBV20-1 and TRBJ2-7; 8 bases fit TRBD1. The CDR3 consists of 12 residues. Losses at the gene ends were 4 bases for V and 9 bases for J; bases not matched to a gene: 8. Per germline, CDR1 DFQATT and CDR2 SNEGSKA (reference sequence). The CDR3 DNA is TGCAGTGCTACAGGGACAGGTCAATGGCAGTACTTC. Translated: CSATGTGQWQYF.

The V gene is TRBV12-3 or TRBV12-4, the J gene TRBJ1-1; D not resolved. V was trimmed by 2 bases and J by 4 bases, leaving 11 bases between them. The CDR3 consists of 14 residues. CDR3 in DNA: TGTGCCAGCAGTTTACAAGCCACCTCCACTGAAGCTTTCTTT. Encoded protein: CASSLQATSTEAFF.

This clonotype appeared a few times. The rearrangement links TRBV20-1 to TRBJ2-7, with 11 bases lining up with TRBD1. This CDR3 comprises 14 residues. Germline-derived CDR1 and CDR2 are DFQATT and SNEGSKA (reference sequence). V lost 5 bases and J lost 6; bases outside the gene matches: 9. The CDR3 DNA follows: TGCAGTGCTTCGCCCGGACAGGGGGCTGGCGAGCAGTACTTC. The encoded protein is CSASPGQGAGEQYF.

The chain is built from TRBV20-1 and TRBJ1-4; D unclear. The CDR3 loop spans 13 amino acids. With 6 bases removed from V and 6 bases from J, the gap between germline ends came to 14 bases. The germline V gene encodes CDR1 DFQATT and CDR2 SNEGSKA (reference sequence). The DNA of the CDR3 is TGCAGTGCCAACGGACCGGGGTATGAAAAACTGTTTTTT. Translated: CSANGPGYEKLFF.

Ten or more counts support this clonotype. The chain carries TRBV20-1 and TRBJ2-5; D perhaps matches TRBD2 (6 bases). CDR1 DFQATT and CDR2 SNEGSKA come from the germline V gene (reference sequence). V lost 2 bases to trimming and J lost 3 bases, with 13 bases between them. CDR3 size: 14 residues. CDR3 sequence reads: CSARIPGTEETQYF. The CDR3 DNA is TGCAGTGCTAGAATCCCGGGGACTGAAGAGACCCAGTACTTC.

On this clonotype itself: A single base separates this from a much larger clone, so it may be a read error. In DNA form, the CDR3 reads TGTGCCAGCAGCCAGACCGACTTCCACGAGCAGTACTTC. This sequence encodes CASSQTDFHEQYF. This chain connects TRBV3-1 to TRBJ2-7; no clear D gene. Germline loops: CDR1 LGHDT, CDR2 YNNKEL (reference sequence). This CDR3 contains 13 residues. V lost 3 bases to trimming and J lost 5 bases, with 11 bases between them.